The rows below give T cell receptor beta chains drawn from one sample of a study of control samples from healthy donors and cancer patients. Repertoires were generated with immunoSEQ multiplex PCR, while TCRdb's copy carries only in-frame clones and drops some. Among 150,000 to 200,000 clones listed, 80% to 90% were seen once. The sequencing sample was made of blood. These receptors all come from a woman in her twenties or thirties in good health. CDR3s include the opening cysteine and the closing phenylalanine or tryptophan. Fields, in order: D gene, V gene, J gene, CDR3 DNA, CDR3 protein. The D gene is left open where the match is weak.

D: .
V: TRBV28
J: TRBJ2-3
DNA: TGTGCCAGCAGTTCCCCTTTGATCTCGGGCACAGATACGCAGTATTTT
CDR3: CASSSPLISGTDTQYF

D: TRBD1
V: TRBV19
J: TRBJ1-1
DNA: TGTGCCAGTAGTATAGGAGGGGGCGCGCTTTGGGCTTTCTTT
CDR3: CASSIGGGALWAFF

D: TRBD1
V: TRBV11-3
J: TRBJ2-7
DNA: TGTGCCAGCAGCTTGGGCAGGGGGCGCGAGCAGTACTTC
CDR3: CASSLGRGREQYF

D: .
V: TRBV12-3/TRBV12-4
J: TRBJ1-2
DNA: TGTGCCAGCAGTCAGGGGCCGGGCTACACCTTC
CDR3: CASSQGPGYTF

D: TRBD1
V: TRBV14
J: TRBJ1-1
DNA: TGTGCCAGCAGCCAAAGTCCGGACAGGGGGATTTGGAACACTGAAGCTTTCTTT
CDR3: CASSQSPDRGIWNTEAFF

D: .
V: TRBV13
J: TRBJ2-1
DNA: TGTGCCAGCAGCTTACAGGAACTGAATGAGCAGTTCTTC
CDR3: CASSLQELNEQFF

D: TRBD2
V: TRBV14
J: TRBJ2-4
DNA: TGTGCCAGCAGCCGGGAAAAACTAGCGGGTCCCGGGGCCAAAAACATTCAGTACTTC
CDR3: CASSREKLAGPGAKNIQYF

D: .
V: TRBV9
J: TRBJ1-3
DNA: TGTGCCAGCAGCGAGAGACCGGGGCCGGGAAACACCATATATTTT
CDR3: CASSERPGPGNTIYF

D: .
V: TRBV14
J: TRBJ1-6
DNA: TGTGCCAGCAGCACCCGCACAGGGATCTATAATTCACCCCTCCACTTT
CDR3: CASSTRTGIYNSPLHF

D: TRBD2
V: TRBV28
J: TRBJ2-2
DNA: TGTGCCAGCAGTTTGGCGCGGGAGATGAAGCTGTTTTTT
CDR3: CASSLAREMKLFF